The sequence of this TCR beta chain was determined in a study of shared clonotypes between healthy human individuals. CD4+ cells underwent separation, giving CD45RA+ naive and CD45RA-negative memory subsets. The CDR3 contains 13 residues. V was clipped by 0 bases and J by 5 bases, with 4 bases between them. Germline V gene sequence: CDR1 LNHNV, CDR2 YYDKDF (reference sequence). Measured with immunoSEQ multiplex PCR; TCRdb has only the in-frame clones, and not every one. The data hold 850,000 to 1,200,000 clones, with more than 65% observed a single time. The chain combines TRBV15 with TRBJ2-2; no firm D call. Input material: memory CD4+ T cells sorted from blood. Subset of the sample: CD45RA-negative fraction. This receptor was taken from a man aged 18 to 30 in good health. The DNA of the CDR3 is TGTGCCACCAGCAGAGAATCGACCGGGGAGCTGTTTTTT. Encoded protein: CATSRESTGELFF.